This TCR beta chain derives from a study of T cells in Graves' hyperthyroidism and ophthalmopathy. Study information: Peripheral blood was collected at initial diagnosis, before any treatment.

The TCR beta CDR3 regions underwent amplification using RNA transcripts as the source. A set of HTBI primers served as the primers for a first-round RT-PCR of the TCR CDR3. Using its own MiXCR run on the multiplex PCR reads, TCRdb lists one record per CDR3 protein. The profile covers about 500,000 distinct CDR3 sequences, with around 15% appearing a single time and 15% to 20% taken by the ten largest. Newly diagnosed hyperthyroidism patients aged 18 to 65 years had disease lasting under 2 months. This clonotype showed up just a few times. What it binds is not known. The CDR3 runs to 14 residues. V was shortened by 4 bases and J by 5 bases, with 17 bases between the two germline ends. Germline V CDR1 and CDR2: SQVTM, ANQGSEA. Study-level points and caveats: Stable hyperthyroidism was told apart from ophthalmopathy by a model built on 13 V-J features.

The sample consisted of blood. The chain is built from TRBV29-1 and TRBJ2-5; perhaps TRBD2 as D (6 bases). This sequence was found in a woman aged 18-29 years with Graves' hyperthyroidism. This chain's CDR3 is CSVVGGEVGETQYF. In DNA, the CDR3 is TGCAGCGTTGTAGGAGGGGAGGTGGGGGAGACCCAGTACTTC.